This T cell receptor (beta chain) was sequenced for a study of Ad26.COV2.S vaccination and SARS-CoV-2 variants (dated by TCRdb to about 2021). Regarding the complete study: Vaccine-arm donors came from COV1001, a multicentre, randomized, double-blind, placebo-controlled phase I-IIa trial of Ad26.COV2.S in healthy adults. Ad26.COV2.S was administered intramuscularly at a dose of 5x10^10 or 1x10^11 viral particles, either as one shot or as two shots given 56 days apart. The specificity and breadth of SARS-CoV-2-reactive T cell receptors after Ad26.COV2.S vaccination were assessed by TCRbeta repertoire sequencing. The TCR-sequenced set comprised approximately 32 samples: some 20 Ad26.COV2.S vaccine recipients, 5 placebo recipients and 8 SARS-CoV-2 convalescent individuals. Trial participants were randomized into five groups of five, in which low-dose or high-dose Ad26.COV2.S was given once or twice, or placebo was given on both occasions. Investigators remained blinded to trial group allocation during experiments and outcome assessment.

V is shortened by 2 bases, J by 4 bases, and the region joining them spans 14 bases. From cysteine to phenylalanine, the CDR3 is 15 amino acids long. Of all the DNA, just the CDR3 is kept, 45 bases in frame from base 1. Via the germline V gene, CDR1 is MNHNS and CDR2 SASEGT. The treatment or condition label corresponds to: approximately 18 received Ad26.COV2.S at low or high dose, single or two shots; about 5 received placebo; per-sample allocation not given. Repertoires of vaccine and placebo recipients were sequenced from samples taken on day 63 after the first injection. Between 29 July and 7 August 2020, Cohort 1b enrolled fewer than 30 adults aged 18-55 years at one site in Boston, USA. Ad26.COV2.S consisted of a replication-incompetent adenovirus type 26 vector by which a prefusion-stabilized SARS-CoV-2 spike protein from the original Wuhan strain was expressed. Broader findings and caveats from the paper: Substantial breadth of spike-specific CD8+ and CD4+ T cell responses was reported after vaccination. According to the authors, total T cell responses may have been underestimated by the TCR breadth and depth analyses. Compared with placebo recipients, Ad26.COV2.S recipients showed higher spike-specific TCR breadth (P = 0.0014). Comparable non-spike TCR breadth was observed between vaccine and placebo recipients, consistent with only spike being contained in the vaccine. Comparing responses between vaccine doses or regimens was not something the study was powered to do.

Points on this clone: It has no known antigen specificity. One base away there is no much larger clone; base qualities are not given.

The immunoSEQ Assay was the method used to sequence TCRbeta CDR3 regions. After extraction, genomic DNA underwent amplification by bias-controlled multiplex PCR, followed by high-throughput sequencing. The published analysis was carried out like this. Collapsing and filtering of sequences were performed to quantify the absolute abundance of each unique TCRbeta CDR3 region. T cell fraction was estimated by normalization of TCRbeta template counts to usable DNA, with usable DNA being measured through amplification of reference genes present in all nucleated cells. Repertoire TCRs were annotated as SARS-CoV-2-specific by exact matching of V gene, CDR3 amino acid sequence and J gene to a known reactive TCR set. The reference SARS-CoV-2 TCR set was derived from MIRA and filtered for enrichment in COVID-19-positive ImmuneCODE repertoires, a step that removed public or cross-reactive TCRs. Drawing on the MIRA antigens, annotated TCRs were analysed further at the level of specific ORF or position within ORF. Depth was the summed frequency of annotated unique rearrangements, while breadth was defined as annotated unique rearrangements over total unique productive rearrangements. TCR breadth was compared between groups using two-sided Wilcoxon rank-sum tests. What TCRdb holds here is the immuneACCESS table cut down to in-frame rearrangements. Part of the clones is not present; checked against another copy, under half of the missing clones reflect an unresolved V gene, and the others are unexplained. V and J calls and clone size are copied from that table; D and trimming were computed from the DNA. The sample yields approximately 450,000 clones; approximately 92% were counted once. The top ten constitute 9% to 15% of the sample.

The TCR originated in a person between 18 and 65 years old who received the Ad26.COV2.S COVID-19 vaccine or a placebo. The chain links TRBV6-1 with TRBJ1-1; TRBD1 is a possible D gene, resting on 5 matching bases. Sample: peripheral blood, taken in a trial of Ad26.COV2.S vaccine versus placebo. This receptor carries the CDR3 CASSEQGLYTTEAFF. The DNA reads as follows: TGTGCCAGCAGTGAACAGGGACTTTATACCACTGAAGCTTTCTTT.